What follows are 22 T cell receptor beta chains derived from one specimen sequenced in a study of early T cells in non-severe SARS-CoV-2 infection. TCRdb ran MiXCR on the 5' RACE reads and lists one entry per CDR3 protein. The sample carries about 59,000 distinct CDR3 sequences, under 15% recorded once. Sequencing was performed on whole blood. These receptors all stem from an adult who was a healthcare worker with PCR-confirmed SARS-CoV-2 infection or an uninfected control (not recorded which).

Note on this clonotype: A much larger clone differs by one base, so this may be a read error. The chain is built from TRBV4-3 and TRBJ2-3; no firm D call. Trimming took 1 base from V and 2 from J, leaving 16 bases between them. The V gene's germline CDR1 is LGHNA and CDR2 YSLEER. The CDR3 runs to 17 residues. The CDR3 protein is CASSQGSGPLNTDTQYF. The CDR3 DNA is TGCGCCAGCAGCCAAGGTTCGGGCCCGCTTAACACAGATACGCAGTATTTT.

The chain uses TRBV29-1 and TRBJ1-5, with D unresolved. V was pared by 6 bases and J by 4 bases, with 13 bases between. This CDR3 is built from 13 residues. The germline CDR1 and CDR2 sequences are SQVTM and ANQGSEA. The CDR3 DNA reads as TGCAGCGTAGTCCCCGGTGGGAATCAGCCCCAGCATTTT. Translated: CSVVPGGNQPQHF. Full variable domain (remainder filled in from reference TRBV29-1 and TRBJ1-5): SAVISQKPSRDICQRGTSLTIQCQVDSQVTMMFWYRQQPGQSLTLIATANQGSEATYESGFVIDKFPISRPNLTFSTLTVSNMSPEDSSIYLCSVVPGGNQPQHFGDGTRLSIL.

This clonotype was detected many times. The chain combines TRBV11-2 with TRBJ2-3; 13 nucleotides agree with TRBD2. The ends lost 6 bases at V and 1 base at J; junction bases unmatched: 7. Germline-derived CDR1 and CDR2 are SGHAT and FQNNGV. CDR3 length: 17 amino acids. CDR3 amino acids: CASRTSGGAHGTDTQYF. The CDR3, as DNA: TGTGCCAGCAGAACTAGCGGGGGGGCGCACGGCACAGATACGCAGTATTTT. Looking up the rest from reference TRBV11-2 and TRBJ2-3 gives the full variable domain: EAGVAQSPRYKIIEKRQSVAFWCNPISGHATLYWYQQILGQGPKLLIQFQNNGVVDDSQLPKDRFSAERLKGVDSTLKIQPAKLEDSAVYLCASRTSGGAHGTDTQYFGPGTRLTVL.

The rearrangement joins TRBV29-1 to TRBJ2-7; tentatively, D is TRBD1 (5 bases). Deletions cut 7 bases from V and 4 bases from J, with 14 bases between. Germline V gene sequence: CDR1 SQVTM, CDR2 ANQGSEA. The CDR3 length is 12 residues. The CDR3 loop reads CSAQGSRYEQYF. The CDR3 DNA sequence: TGCAGCGCTCAGGGATCACGGTACGAGCAGTACTTC.

This clonotype came up many times. The V call is TRBV19, the J call TRBJ2-7; 8 bases agree with TRBD1. The CDR3 consists of 15 residues. Trimming removed 3 bases from V and 5 bases from J; junction bases left unmatched: 9. The germline CDR1 and CDR2 sequences are LNHDA and SQIVND (reference sequence). The CDR3 protein is CASSIPAGGADEQYF. CDR3 coding DNA: TGTGCCAGTAGTATCCCTGCAGGGGGCGCGGACGAGCAGTACTTC.

This clonotype was counted at least ten times. V gene TRBV6-2 or TRBV6-3 combines with J gene TRBJ1-1, with a possible D match to TRBD1 (5 bases). In germline, CDR1 is MNHEY, CDR2 SVGEGT. Trimming shortened V by 4 bases and J by 5 bases, and 14 bases separated the two germline ends. There are 14 residues in the CDR3. CDR3: CASSSAGLGTEAFF. The CDR3 DNA reads as TGTGCCAGCAGTTCCGCAGGGTTAGGGACTGAAGCTTTCTTT.

This clonotype was picked up a small number of times. In DNA form, the CDR3 reads TGTGCCAGCAGCCTGCGGACGGGGGGCGCCAAAGAGACCCAGTACTTC. This encodes CASSLRTGGAKETQYF. The rearrangement uses TRBV3-1 and TRBJ2-5, with TRBD2 as a possible D gene (7 bases). The V gene's germline CDR1 is LGHDT and CDR2 YNNKEL (reference sequence). V gave up 4 bases and J gave up 3 bases, with 18 bases separating them. CDR3 size: 16 residues.

The chain has TRBV7-9 and TRBJ1-2; 8 positions agree with TRBD1. This CDR3 has 13 residues. Germline-derived CDR1 and CDR2 are SEHNR and FQNEAQ (reference sequence). Trimming removed 8 bases from V and 8 bases from J; junction bases left unmatched: 10. CDR3 in amino acids: CASGQGLLSGYTF. As DNA, the CDR3 is TGTGCCAGCGGACAGGGCTTGCTTAGCGGCTACACCTTC.

This clonotype was recorded at least ten times. The rearrangement links TRBV18 to TRBJ2-2; D is perhaps TRBD2 (6 bases). Germline CDR1 is KGHSH and CDR2 is LQKENI. CDR3 length: 15 residues. Trimming cost V 3 bases and J 7 bases, with 15 bases left between them. CDR3 region: CASSPHHGEDGELFF. CDR3 DNA sequence: TGTGCCAGCTCACCCCACCATGGGGAGGACGGGGAGCTGTTTTTT.

V and J are TRBV6-1 and TRBJ1-2, with 8 bases identical to TRBD1. With V trimmed by 6 bases and J by 6 bases, 9 bases remained unmatched. Germline CDR1 and CDR2: MNHNS and SASEGT. The CDR3 covers 14 residues. Here the CDR3 reads CASSLTDRDNGYTF. CDR3 bases: TGTGCCAGCAGCCTCACGGACAGGGACAATGGCTACACCTTC.

A single count supports this clonotype. The chain uses TRBV7-2 and TRBJ1-1; D not resolved. The CDR3 runs 13 residues. CDR1 is SGHTA and CDR2 is FQGNSA in the germline V gene. V was trimmed by 10 bases and J by 0 bases, leaving 12 bases between them. The CDR3 sequence is CATLMRLNTEAFF. In nucleotides, the CDR3 is TGTGCCACCCTGATGCGGCTGAACACTGAAGCTTTCTTT.

This clonotype was seen more than once but under ten times. This sequence joins TRBV30 and TRBJ1-1; D might be TRBD1 (6 bases). Germline lookup yields CDR1 GTSNPN and CDR2 SVGIG (reference sequence). The V end lost 4 bases, the J end lost 2 bases, and 20 bases lay between the germline ends. This CDR3 has 16 residues. The CDR3 here is CAWKWTAGFTNTEAFF. CDR3 DNA sequence: TGTGCCTGGAAGTGGACAGCCGGATTTACTAACACTGAAGCTTTCTTT.

Remarks on this clonotype: The junction departs from germline at one end; a sequencing error may be responsible. The V call is TRBV3-1, the J call TRBJ1-1; 8 bases align to TRBD1. This CDR3 spans 13 amino acids. Germline CDR1 LGHDT, CDR2 YNNKEL (reference sequence). This CDR3 reads CASSLRTGSEVFF. The CDR3 DNA reads TGTGCCAGCAGCCTACGGACAGGGTCTGAAGTTTTCTTT.

In its sample, this clonotype was seen many times. The rearrangement links TRBV6-6 to TRBJ2-7; D uncertain. The CDR3 extends over 11 amino acids. The germline V and J ends were trimmed by 2 bases and 7 bases, with 6 bases remaining between them. Looked up from germline, CDR1 is MNHNY and CDR2 is SVGAGI (reference sequence). The CDR3 reads CASSYGPEQYF. The DNA of the CDR3 is TGTGCCAGCAGTTACGGCCCTGAGCAGTACTTC.

V gene TRBV6-2 or TRBV6-3 combines with J gene TRBJ2-5, with 13 bases aligning to TRBD2. This CDR3 contains 15 residues. Germline values: CDR1 MNHEY, CDR2 SVGEGT. The J segment lost 5 bases and the V segment lost 7 bases, leaving 7 bases of the junction unmatched. DNA of the CDR3: TGTGCCAGCACCCCCGGGACTAGCGGGGAGGAGACCCAGTACTTC. Translated, it gives CASTPGTSGEETQYF.

This clonotype was picked up many times. The gene calls are TRBV29-1 and TRBJ1-2; tentative D call: TRBD1 (6 bases). This CDR3 comprises 12 residues. V lost 3 bases and J 7 bases, leaving 12 bases between the germline ends. The V gene's germline CDR1 is SQVTM and CDR2 ANQGSEA. CDR3 bases: TGCAGCGTTGACCAAGGGGGAAGTGGCTACACCTTC. Its protein is CSVDQGGSGYTF.

The chain joins TRBV20-1 to TRBJ2-1; possibly TRBD1 for D (6 bases). This CDR3 is built from 15 residues. Trimming left V 6 bases short and J 2 bases short, with 17 bases between. The V gene's germline CDR1 is DFQATT and CDR2 SNEGSKA (reference sequence). The CDR3 bases are TGCAGTGCCCCCGCTCCTAAGGGGGCCTACAATGAGCAGTTCTTC. This encodes CSAPAPKGAYNEQFF.

The chain has TRBV4-3 and TRBJ2-2; D not resolved. The ends were cut back, 1 base at V and 6 bases at J, with 6 bases in the middle. The CDR3 spans 13 residues. Germline assignment: CDR1 LGHNA and CDR2 YSLEER. The CDR3 loop is CASSQGMAGELFF. The CDR3 coding sequence is TGCGCCAGCAGCCAAGGAATGGCCGGGGAGCTGTTTTTT.

V usage is TRBV11-2 and J usage is TRBJ2-7; D perhaps matches TRBD1 (6 bases). V lost 5 bases to trimming and J lost 3 bases, with 14 bases between them. Germline V gives CDR1 SGHAT, CDR2 FQNNGV. The CDR3 is 14 amino acids. CDR3 region: CASSRSTGVYEQYF. The CDR3 coding sequence is TGTGCCAGCAGCCGTTCGACAGGAGTCTACGAGCAGTACTTC.

In its sample, this clonotype was seen a few times. The V call is TRBV29-1, the J call TRBJ2-1; D may be TRBD1 (6 bases). The germline V gene has CDR1 SQVTM and CDR2 ANQGSEA. The CDR3 consists of 14 residues. With 2 bases removed from V and 1 base from J, the gap between germline ends came to 9 bases. CDR3 sequence reads: CSVERGTSYNEQFF. The CDR3, as DNA: TGCAGCGTTGAAAGAGGGACATCCTACAATGAGCAGTTCTTC.

In the case of this clonotype: This may arise from a read error, as a much more abundant clone is one base away. The rearrangement joins TRBV10-3 to TRBJ2-3; a possible D gene is TRBD2 (5 bases). CDR1 is ENHRY, CDR2 SYGVKD, per germline. The CDR3 length is 16 residues. The CDR3 DNA is TGTGCCATCAGTGGCGGGCTACCTCCTAGCACAGATTCGCAGTATTTT. Translation gives CAISGGLPPSTDSQYF.

DNA for the CDR3: TGTGCAAGTCGCTTTAGACAGGGGACAGGAAACACCATATATTTT. This gives the protein CASRFRQGTGNTIYF. This chain joins TRBV12-2 and TRBJ1-3; the D call of TRBD1 is as the table states it, not checked on the DNA. TRBV12-2 is termed a pseudogene. This CDR3 contains 15 residues.